The next 28 T cell receptor beta chains were all read from a single sample in a study of T cells in Graves' hyperthyroidism and ophthalmopathy. Amplified TCR beta CDR3 regions came from RNA transcripts. First-round RT-PCR targeting the TCR CDR3 was performed with the HTBI primer set. TCRdb independently ran MiXCR on the multiplex PCR reads; one entry per CDR3 protein. The repertoire consists of roughly 570,000 distinct CDR3 sequences, with roughly 14% occurring once and the leading ten covering under 8%. What was sequenced was blood. The receptor set was obtained from a woman aged 25 to 39 with Graves' hyperthyroidism.

Remarks on this clonotype: The limits of the CDR3 on the DNA are not certain, so only TCRdb's listed CDR3 is given. V is TRBV27 and J is TRBJ1-6. Germline CDR1 reads MNHEY; CDR2 reads SMNVEV (reference sequence). The CDR3 adds up to 21 amino acids, both ends counted. The CDR3 region is CASMAGVEQYFGPPYNSPLHF.

This clonotype was found many times. The chain is built from TRBV12-3 or TRBV12-4 and TRBJ2-1; TRBD2 agrees at 8 bases. This CDR3 comprises 17 residues. The junction had 15 bases not matched to a gene; V was cut back by 6 bases and J by 5 bases. The CDR3 DNA reads as TGTGCCAGCAGGCAACCTCCGCGGGGGGAGTTTAACAATGAGCAGTTCTTC. Translated: CASRQPPRGEFNNEQFF.

At least ten counts were recorded for this clonotype. The V gene is TRBV6-5, the J gene TRBJ2-7; D remains ambiguous. The CDR3 covers 11 residues. V dropped 0 bases and J dropped 6 bases, with 3 bases sitting between them. Germline lookup yields CDR1 MNHEY and CDR2 SVGAGI. The CDR3 DNA sequence: TGTGCCAGCAGTTACTCGTCCGAGCAGTACTTC. Translated, it gives CASSYSSEQYF.

V gene TRBV7-2 combines with J gene TRBJ2-1; either TRBD1 or TRBD2 may supply D (5 bases each). The CDR3 spans 16 residues. V was shortened by 5 bases and J by 4 bases, with 18 bases between the two germline ends. Germline V CDR1 and CDR2: SGHTA, FQGNSA. The CDR3 DNA reads as TGTGCCAGCAGCCCTACCTACGGGACGGAATACAATGAGCAGTTCTTC. Protein sequence: CASSPTYGTEYNEQFF. Full variable domain (missing parts from reference TRBV7-2 and TRBJ2-1): GAGVSQSPSNKVTEKGKDVELRCDPISGHTALYWYRQSLGQGLEFLIYFQGNSAPDKSGLPSDRFSAERTGGSVSTLTIQRTQQEDSAVYLCASSPTYGTEYNEQFFGPGTRLTVL.

This clonotype showed up just a few times. J is TRBJ2-7 and V is TRBV3-1, with 9 positions matching TRBD2. Germline-derived CDR1 and CDR2 are LGHDT and YNNKEL (reference sequence). Germline trimming cut 0 bases from V and 3 bases from J; bases unmatched to any gene: 9. CDR3 length equals 17 residues. The CDR3 DNA reads as TGTGCCAGCAGCCAAGAGGCTAGCGGGACCCATTTCTACGAGCAGTACTTC. Encoded protein: CASSQEASGTHFYEQYF.

This clonotype was counted many times. V usage is TRBV6-9 and J usage is TRBJ1-6; maybe TRBD1 (6 bases). This CDR3 has 15 amino acids. In germline, CDR1 is MNHGY, CDR2 SVAAGI. Trimming took 1 base from V and 7 from J, leaving 11 bases between them. The CDR3 is CASSYLAGDNSPLHF. CDR3 bases: TGTGCCAGCAGTTATTTGGCAGGGGACAATTCACCCCTCCACTTT.

This clonotype was observed many times. CDR3 coding DNA: TGTGCCAGCAGCCCCTTACCGGGCGGAACCTACGAGCAGTACTTC. It translates to CASSPLPGGTYEQYF. This chain uses TRBV3-1 with TRBJ2-7, with D unresolved. Trimming took 4 bases from V and 2 from J, leaving 15 bases between them. CDR3 length: 15 amino acids. CDR1 and CDR2 (germline): LGHDT, YNNKEL (reference sequence).

This clonotype showed up many times. This chain connects TRBV7-8 to TRBJ2-7, with TRBD1 matching 8 bases. Per germline, CDR1 SGHVS and CDR2 FQNEAQ. V lost 4 bases to trimming and J lost 3 bases; unmatched junction nucleotides: 5. CDR3 length equals 14 residues. CDR3 nucleotide sequence: TGTGCCAGCAGCTCAAGGACAGGGAACTACGAGCAGTACTTC. Its protein is CASSSRTGNYEQYF.

This clonotype was found many times. The chain combines TRBV20-1 with TRBJ1-1; D gene uncertain. Germline V gene sequence: CDR1 DFQATT, CDR2 SNEGSKA (reference sequence). The CDR3 runs to 13 residues. With 4 bases removed from V and 2 bases from J, the gap between germline ends came to 11 bases. The CDR3 DNA sequence: TGCAGTGCTAAGACGACAATTAACACTGAAGCTTTCTTT. It specifies CSAKTTINTEAFF.

V is TRBV20-1 and J is TRBJ2-2, with TRBD2 matching 7 bases. Per germline, CDR1 DFQATT and CDR2 SNEGSKA (reference sequence). With V trimmed by 4 bases and J by 1 base, 3 bases remained unmatched. CDR3 length equals 14 residues. CDR3 region: CSATTSLNTGELFF. The CDR3 DNA sequence: TGCAGTGCTACGACTAGCCTGAACACCGGGGAGCTGTTTTTT.

This clonotype showed up many times. This sequence joins TRBV4-1 and TRBJ1-1; unclear D gene. CDR1 MGHRA and CDR2 YSYEKL come from the germline V gene. The length of the CDR3 is 14 residues. Trimming removed 2 bases at V and 3 bases at J, with 10 bases between. The CDR3 sequence is CASSQRQEDTEAFF. In nucleotides, the CDR3 is TGCGCCAGCAGCCAACGGCAGGAGGACACTGAAGCTTTCTTT.

This clonotype showed up many times. The chain uses TRBV12-3 or TRBV12-4 and TRBJ2-1; D tentatively fits TRBD1 or TRBD2 (7 bases each). Trimming left V 7 bases short and J 7 bases short, with 14 bases between. The CDR3 has 13 residues. The CDR3 reads CASTQGGINEQFF. The DNA for the CDR3 is TGTGCCAGCACCCAGGGGGGGATAAATGAGCAGTTCTTC.

This clonotype appeared many times. The V and J genes are TRBV28 and TRBJ2-7, with TRBD2 matching 7 bases. Germline CDR1 is MDHEN and CDR2 is SYDVKM. V was pared by 6 bases and J by 3 bases, with 5 bases of the junction left unmatched. CDR3 size: 13 residues. CDR3 bases: TGTGCCAGCAGCTTACGGACTAGCTACGAGCAGTACTTC. It specifies CASSLRTSYEQYF.

The table lists this clonotype with a few counts. J is TRBJ2-1 and V is TRBV19, with 9 bases that match TRBD2. The CDR3 loop spans 17 amino acids. Germline V CDR1 and CDR2: LNHDA, SQIVND (reference sequence). Losses at the gene ends were 4 bases for V and 0 bases for J; bases not matched to a gene: 7. This CDR3 reads CASSKTTTSGSYNEQFF. CDR3 bases: TGTGCCAGTAGTAAGACCACGACTAGCGGCTCCTACAATGAGCAGTTCTTC.

This clonotype was counted at least ten times. This chain uses TRBV6-2 or TRBV6-3 with TRBJ1-1; D ambiguous. V lost 5 bases and J lost 4, with 14 bases in between. This CDR3 has 14 residues. Germline assignment: CDR1 MNHEY and CDR2 SVGEGT. This CDR3 is CASSTLLRSTEAFF. The CDR3, as DNA: TGTGCCAGCAGTACCCTCTTGCGGAGCACTGAAGCTTTCTTT.

Only a few counts were recorded for this clonotype. Here the CDR3 DNA reads TGTGCCTCCAGGGGGGCCGCCGAGCAGTACTTC. Its protein is CASRGAAEQYF. This chain connects TRBV2 to TRBJ2-7; D may be TRBD1 (7 bases). The germline gives CDR1 SNHLY, CDR2 FYNNEI. The CDR3 has 11 amino acids. V lost 11 bases and J 6 bases, leaving 14 bases between the germline ends.

This clonotype was seen ten or more times. The rearrangement uses TRBV5-1 and TRBJ2-7, with a possible D match to TRBD2 (6 bases). Trimming removed 0 bases at V and 6 bases at J, with 13 bases between. The CDR3 sequence is 14 residues long. CDR1 is SGHRS, CDR2 YFSETQ, per germline. The CDR3: CASSLEEGPGEQYF. The CDR3 DNA is TGCGCCAGCAGCTTGGAGGAGGGGCCGGGCGAGCAGTACTTC.

This chain uses TRBV7-9 with TRBJ2-1; D not resolved. CDR1 SEHNR and CDR2 FQNEAQ come from the germline V gene (reference sequence). V was cut by 5 bases and J by 9 bases, with 11 bases left in between. This CDR3 has 12 amino acids. The CDR3 DNA is TGTGCCAGCAGCCATATCGTGGGTGAGCAGTTCTTC. Translating it yields CASSHIVGEQFF.

The chain links TRBV24-1 to TRBJ2-1; the D gene is possibly TRBD2 (5 bases). V was clipped by 9 bases and J by 5 bases, with 19 bases between them. The CDR3 consists of 15 residues. CDR1 is KGHDR and CDR2 is SFDVKD in the germline V gene. CDR3 DNA sequence: TGTGCCACCGCGGTCCGGACTGCCACAAACAATGAGCAGTTCTTC. It codes for CATAVRTATNNEQFF.

This clonotype was observed a few times. The rearrangement links TRBV14 to TRBJ2-1, with D maybe TRBD1 (6 bases). Germline lookup yields CDR1 SGHDN and CDR2 FVKESK. V lost 4 bases and J lost 0, with 13 bases in between. CDR3 length: 16 amino acids. This CDR3 reads CASSRFTGSSYNEQFF. CDR3 coding DNA: TGTGCCAGCAGCCGCTTTACAGGGAGCTCCTACAATGAGCAGTTCTTC.

This clonotype was seen more than once but under ten times. The CDR3 here is CSVEDFVGGHRPVEQFF. CDR3 nucleotides: TGCAGCGTTGAAGATTTTGTCGGGGGCCATAGGCCAGTGGAGCAGTTCTTC. This chain uses TRBV29-1 with TRBJ2-1; either TRBD1 or TRBD2 may supply D (6 bases each). Germline-derived CDR1 and CDR2 are SQVTM and ANQGSEA. This CDR3 is 17 amino acids long. V was pared by 0 bases and J by 10 bases, with 25 bases between.

This clonotype was counted a few times. The J gene is TRBJ2-1, the V gene TRBV29-1; D assignment may be TRBD1 or TRBD2 (5 bases each). The CDR3 sequence is 15 residues long. The ends were cut back, 3 bases at V and 0 bases at J, with 12 bases in the middle. The V gene's germline CDR1 is SQVTM and CDR2 ANQGSEA. The CDR3 sequence is CSVDRGRSSYNEQFF. CDR3 DNA: TGCAGCGTTGATCGGGGCCGAAGCTCCTACAATGAGCAGTTCTTC.

This clonotype was counted a few times. The chain is built from TRBV4-1 and TRBJ2-7; unclear D gene. The ends were cut back, 2 bases at V and 6 bases at J, with 11 bases in the middle. Germline CDR1 MGHRA, CDR2 YSYEKL. CDR3 length equals 13 residues. CDR3 in DNA: TGCGCCAGCAGCCAAATCTCGAGCCTCGAGCAGTACTTC. Its translation: CASSQISSLEQYF.

This clonotype was counted at least ten times. V usage is TRBV10-2 and J usage is TRBJ1-5; D may be TRBD1 (6 bases). This CDR3 is 13 amino acids long. V gave up 7 bases and J gave up 3 bases, with 10 bases separating them. Germline CDR1 and CDR2: WSHSY and SAAADI. The chain's CDR3 is CASTGTTNQPQHF. Here the CDR3 DNA reads TGCGCCAGCACCGGGACAACCAATCAGCCCCAGCATTTT.

Ten or more counts support this clonotype. The chain carries TRBV7-2 and TRBJ2-7; D uncertain. The CDR3 loop spans 10 amino acids. The V gene lost 7 bases and the J gene lost 4 bases, with 5 bases spanning the gap. CDR1 and CDR2 from the germline V gene are SGHTA and FQGNSA. This chain's CDR3 is CASTKYEQYF. CDR3 sequence (DNA): TGTGCCAGCACCAAATACGAGCAGTACTTC.

This clonotype has at least ten counts. J is TRBJ2-7 and V is TRBV12-3 or TRBV12-4; tentative D call: TRBD2 (6 bases). CDR3 size: 18 residues. The V end lost 0 bases, the J end lost 3 bases, and 21 bases lay between the germline ends. CDR3 protein: CASSLAAPLLRRGYEQYF. The CDR3 nucleotides are TGTGCCAGCAGTTTAGCCGCTCCACTTCTGCGGAGGGGCTACGAGCAGTACTTC.

The CDR3 protein is CASSARTGEGAKNIQYF. DNA of the CDR3: TGTGCCAGTAGTGCCCGGACAGGGGAAGGGGCCAAAAACATTCAGTACTTC. The chain joins TRBV19 to TRBJ2-4, with 9 bases lining up with TRBD1. This CDR3 region has 17 residues. With V trimmed by 5 bases and J by 1 base, 9 bases remained unmatched. From germline, CDR1 is LNHDA and CDR2 SQIVND (reference sequence).

This chain joins TRBV4-1 and TRBJ2-7; 8 bases are a match to TRBD1. The CDR3 spans 15 residues. The trim removed 0 bases at V and 4 bases at J, leaving 5 bases unmatched. Germline V gene lookup returns CDR1 MGHRA and CDR2 YSYEKL. The CDR3: CASSQDRGTGYEQYF. The CDR3 nucleotides read TGCGCCAGCAGCCAAGATCGGGGGACAGGTTACGAGCAGTACTTC.